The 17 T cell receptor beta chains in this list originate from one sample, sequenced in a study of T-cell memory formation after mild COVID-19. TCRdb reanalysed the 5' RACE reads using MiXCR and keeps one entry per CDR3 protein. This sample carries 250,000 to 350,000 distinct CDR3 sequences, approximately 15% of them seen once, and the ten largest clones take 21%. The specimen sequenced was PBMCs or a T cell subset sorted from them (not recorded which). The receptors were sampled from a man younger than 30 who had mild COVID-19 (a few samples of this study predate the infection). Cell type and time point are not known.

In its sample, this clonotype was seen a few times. The CDR3 loop is CASGVNTEAFF. The DNA of the CDR3 is TGTGCCAGCGGGGTGAACACTGAAGCTTTCTTT. The chain links TRBV7-8 to TRBJ1-1; D not certain. Deletions cut 8 bases from V and 0 bases from J, with 4 bases between. Per the germline V gene, CDR1 is SGHVS and CDR2 is FQNEAQ. The CDR3 consists of 11 residues.

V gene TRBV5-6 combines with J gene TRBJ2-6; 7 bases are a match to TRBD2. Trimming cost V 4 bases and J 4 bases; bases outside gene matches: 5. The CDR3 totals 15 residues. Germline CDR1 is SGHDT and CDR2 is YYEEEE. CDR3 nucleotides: TGTGCCAGCAGCCCGGGACTATCCGGGGCCAACGTCCTGACTTTC. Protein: CASSPGLSGANVLTF.

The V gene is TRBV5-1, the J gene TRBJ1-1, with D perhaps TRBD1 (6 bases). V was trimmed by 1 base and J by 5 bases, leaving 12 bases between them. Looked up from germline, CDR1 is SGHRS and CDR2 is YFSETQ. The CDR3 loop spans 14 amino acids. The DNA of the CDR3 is TGCGCCAGCAGCTTGATTCCAGGGGCTACTGAAGCTTTCTTT. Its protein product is CASSLIPGATEAFF.

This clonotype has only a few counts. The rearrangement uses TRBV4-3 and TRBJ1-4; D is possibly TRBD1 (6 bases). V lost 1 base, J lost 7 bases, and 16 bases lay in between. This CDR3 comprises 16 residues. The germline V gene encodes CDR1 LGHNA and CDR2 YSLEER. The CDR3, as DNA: TGCGCCAGCAGCCAAGGAGGGGGGTTGCGAGGTGAAAAACTGTTTTTT. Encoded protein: CASSQGGGLRGEKLFF.

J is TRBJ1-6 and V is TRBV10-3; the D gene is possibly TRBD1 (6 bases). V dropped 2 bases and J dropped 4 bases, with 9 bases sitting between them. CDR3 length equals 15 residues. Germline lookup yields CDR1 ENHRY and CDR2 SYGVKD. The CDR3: CAISEPGHYNSPLHF. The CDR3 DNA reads TGTGCCATCAGTGAGCCGGGACATTATAATTCACCCCTCCACTTT.

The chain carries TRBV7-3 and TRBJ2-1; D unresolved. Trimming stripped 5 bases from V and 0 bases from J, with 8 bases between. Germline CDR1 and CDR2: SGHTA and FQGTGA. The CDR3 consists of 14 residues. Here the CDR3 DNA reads TGTGCCAGCAGCGACGAGAGCTCCTACAATGAGCAGTTCTTC. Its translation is CASSDESSYNEQFF.

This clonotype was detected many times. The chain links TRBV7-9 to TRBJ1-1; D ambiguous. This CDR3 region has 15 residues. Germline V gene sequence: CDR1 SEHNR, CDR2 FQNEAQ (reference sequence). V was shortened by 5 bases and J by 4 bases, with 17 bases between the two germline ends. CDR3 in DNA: TGTGCCAGCAGCCCGTTCCGGGGTTCGGGCACTGAAGCTTTCTTT. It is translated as CASSPFRGSGTEAFF.

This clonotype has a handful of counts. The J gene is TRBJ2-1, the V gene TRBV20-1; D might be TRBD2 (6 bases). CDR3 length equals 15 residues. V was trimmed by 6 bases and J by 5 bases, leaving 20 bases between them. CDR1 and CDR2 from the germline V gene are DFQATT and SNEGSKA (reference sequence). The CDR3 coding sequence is TGCAGTGCCCAGCCTCGACTAGGGGATCACAATGAGCAGTTCTTC. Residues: CSAQPRLGDHNEQFF.

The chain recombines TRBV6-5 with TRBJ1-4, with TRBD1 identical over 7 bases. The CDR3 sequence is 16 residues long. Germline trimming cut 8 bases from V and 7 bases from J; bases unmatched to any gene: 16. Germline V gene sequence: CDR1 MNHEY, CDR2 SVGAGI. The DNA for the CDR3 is TGTGCCAGCGCTGGCAGGGGGACTTTTTTAATTGAAAAACTGTTTTTT. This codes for CASAGRGTFLIEKLFF.

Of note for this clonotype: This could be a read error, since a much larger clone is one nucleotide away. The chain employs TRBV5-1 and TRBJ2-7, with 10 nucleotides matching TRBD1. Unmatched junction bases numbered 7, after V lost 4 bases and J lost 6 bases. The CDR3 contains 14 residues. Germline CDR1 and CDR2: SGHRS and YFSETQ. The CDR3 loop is CASSPGQGECEQYF. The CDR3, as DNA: TGCGCCAGCAGCCCCGGACAGGGGGAATGCGAGCAGTACTTC.

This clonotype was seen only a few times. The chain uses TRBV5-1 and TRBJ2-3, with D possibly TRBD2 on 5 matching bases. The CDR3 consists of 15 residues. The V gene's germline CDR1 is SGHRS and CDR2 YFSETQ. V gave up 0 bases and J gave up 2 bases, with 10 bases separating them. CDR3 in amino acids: CASSLVEDFTDTQYF. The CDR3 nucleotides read TGCGCCAGCAGCTTGGTAGAGGACTTCACAGATACGCAGTATTTT.

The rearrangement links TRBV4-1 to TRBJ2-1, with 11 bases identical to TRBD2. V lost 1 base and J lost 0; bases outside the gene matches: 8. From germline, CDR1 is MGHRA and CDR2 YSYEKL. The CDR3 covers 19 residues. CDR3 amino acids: CASSQVGLAGGFSYNEQFF. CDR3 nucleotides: TGCGCCAGCAGCCAAGTAGGGCTAGCGGGGGGCTTCTCCTACAATGAGCAGTTCTTC.

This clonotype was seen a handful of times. The CDR3, as DNA: TGCAGTGCCACCCCTCTTGACAGGACGAACACCGGGGAGCTGTTTTTT. This gives the protein CSATPLDRTNTGELFF. This chain connects TRBV20-1 to TRBJ2-2, with D perhaps TRBD1 (6 bases). In germline, CDR1 is DFQATT, CDR2 SNEGSKA (reference sequence). This CDR3 comprises 16 residues. V dropped 6 bases and J dropped 0 bases, with 17 bases sitting between them.

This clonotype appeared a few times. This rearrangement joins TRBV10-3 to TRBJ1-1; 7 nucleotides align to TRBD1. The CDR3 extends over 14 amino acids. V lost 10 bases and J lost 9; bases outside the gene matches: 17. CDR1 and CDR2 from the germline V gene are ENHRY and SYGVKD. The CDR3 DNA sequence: TGTGCCACCGAGCCGGGACAGTTAGGTGGTAAAGCTTTCTTT. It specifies CATEPGQLGGKAFF.

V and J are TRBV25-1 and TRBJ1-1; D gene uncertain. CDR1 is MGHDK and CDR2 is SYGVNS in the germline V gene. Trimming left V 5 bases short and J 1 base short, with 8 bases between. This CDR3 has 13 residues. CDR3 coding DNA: TGTGCCAGCAGTCCCCCCCAGAACACTGAAGCTTTCTTT. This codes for CASSPPQNTEAFF.

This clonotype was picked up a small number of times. The CDR3 DNA reads as TGCGCCAGCAGCCTCAACACTGACCAGCCGCAGTATTTT. This codes for CASSLNTDQPQYF. The chain carries TRBV4-3 and TRBJ2-3; no clear D. Trimming removed 4 bases from V and 10 bases from J, with 15 bases in between. This CDR3 contains 13 residues. Germline CDR1 LGHNA, CDR2 YSLEER.

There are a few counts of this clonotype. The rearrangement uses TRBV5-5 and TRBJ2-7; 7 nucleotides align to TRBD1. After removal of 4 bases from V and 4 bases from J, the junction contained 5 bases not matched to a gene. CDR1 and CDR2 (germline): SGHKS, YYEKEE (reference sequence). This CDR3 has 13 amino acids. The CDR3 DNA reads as TGTGCCAGCAGCAGGGGACAGCCGTACGAGCAGTACGTC. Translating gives CASSRGQPYEQYV.